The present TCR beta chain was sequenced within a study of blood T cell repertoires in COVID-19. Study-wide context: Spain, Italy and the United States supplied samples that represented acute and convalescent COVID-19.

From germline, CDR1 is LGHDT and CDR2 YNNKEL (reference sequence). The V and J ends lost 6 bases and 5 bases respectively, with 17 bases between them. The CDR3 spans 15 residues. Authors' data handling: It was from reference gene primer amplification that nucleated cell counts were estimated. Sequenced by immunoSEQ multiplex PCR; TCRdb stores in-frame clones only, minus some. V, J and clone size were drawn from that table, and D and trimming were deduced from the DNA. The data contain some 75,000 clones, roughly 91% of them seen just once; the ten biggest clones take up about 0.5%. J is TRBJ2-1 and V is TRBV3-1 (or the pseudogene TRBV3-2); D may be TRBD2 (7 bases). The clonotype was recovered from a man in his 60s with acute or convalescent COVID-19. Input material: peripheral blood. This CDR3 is CASSPTGLGDNEQFF. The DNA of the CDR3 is TGTGCCAGCAGTCCGACAGGACTAGGGGACAATGAGCAGTTCTTC.